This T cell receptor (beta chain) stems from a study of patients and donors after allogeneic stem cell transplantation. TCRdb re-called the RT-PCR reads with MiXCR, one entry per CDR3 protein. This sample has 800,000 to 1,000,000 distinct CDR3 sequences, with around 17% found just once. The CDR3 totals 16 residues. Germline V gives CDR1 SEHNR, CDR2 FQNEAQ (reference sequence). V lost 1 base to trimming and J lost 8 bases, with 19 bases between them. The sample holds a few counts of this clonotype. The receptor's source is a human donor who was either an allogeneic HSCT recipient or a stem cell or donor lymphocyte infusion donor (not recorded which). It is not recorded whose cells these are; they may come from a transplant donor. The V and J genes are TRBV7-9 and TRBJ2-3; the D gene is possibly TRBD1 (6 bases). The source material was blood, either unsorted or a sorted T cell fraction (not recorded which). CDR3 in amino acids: CASSLGDRTLRGTQYF. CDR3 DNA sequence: TGTGCCAGCAGCTTAGGCGACAGGACCTTGAGGGGTACGCAGTATTTT. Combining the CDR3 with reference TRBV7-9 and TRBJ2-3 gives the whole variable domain DTGVSQNPRHKITKRGQNVTFRCDPISEHNRLYWYRQTLGQGPEFLTYFQNEAQLEKSRLLSDRFSAERPKGSFSTLEIQRTEQGDSAMYLCASSLGDRTLRGTQYFGPGTRLTVL.